The 28 T cell receptor beta chains below all came from one sample that was sequenced in a study of response to subunit inactivated influenza vaccine. One entry per CDR3 protein results from TCRdb running MiXCR on the RT-PCR reads. The sample consists of about 780,000 distinct CDR3 sequences, around 18% of them appearing once. The input for sequencing was PBMCs from blood, taken approximately 5 days after vaccination. The receptors originated from a man aged 50-60 years who received an inactivated influenza vaccine.

This clonotype was seen more than once but under ten times. The chain uses TRBV28 and TRBJ2-1; 8 bases line up with TRBD2. Germline lookup yields CDR1 MDHEN and CDR2 SYDVKM. V shed 4 bases and J 10 bases; nucleotides not matched to a gene: 12. The CDR3 covers 15 residues. The CDR3 sequence: CASSSGGTRSFEQFF. DNA for the CDR3: TGTGCCAGCAGTTCCGGCGGGACTAGGTCCTTCGAGCAGTTCTTC.

This chain uses TRBV10-3 with TRBJ1-4; possible D gene TRBD1, 6 bases. CDR1 and CDR2 (germline): ENHRY, SYGVKD. Trimming took off 4 bases at V and 7 bases at J, with 19 bases between the two ends. This CDR3 contains 16 residues. CDR3 loop: CAISAFGAGDTEKLFF. The CDR3, as DNA: TGTGCCATCAGTGCATTCGGGGCAGGGGATACTGAAAAACTGTTTTTT.

The V gene is TRBV12-3 or TRBV12-4, the J gene TRBJ2-1; D possibly uses TRBD1 or TRBD2 (5 bases each). The CDR3 is 13 amino acids. Between the trimmed V and J ends, which lost 7 bases and 6 bases, there was a span of 13 bases. In DNA, the CDR3 is TGTGCCAGCACCCTAAGAGGGGTCAATGAGCAGTTCTTC. Its protein product is CASTLRGVNEQFF.

This clonotype was seen only a few times. This rearrangement joins TRBV5-1 to TRBJ2-1; 7 bases match TRBD2. The CDR3 has 15 residues. With V trimmed by 3 bases and J by 3 bases, 6 bases remained unmatched. CDR1 and CDR2 (germline): SGHRS, YFSETQ. The DNA for the CDR3 is TGCGCCAGCAGCTCGGGGGAGGGACTCTACAATGAGCAGTTCTTC. This encodes CASSSGEGLYNEQFF.

This clonotype was seen many times. The chain has TRBV5-6 and TRBJ2-3, with D possibly TRBD1 on 6 matching bases. This CDR3 region has 13 residues. V dropped 4 bases and J dropped 5 bases, with 11 bases sitting between them. CDR1 is SGHDT and CDR2 is YYEEEE in the germline V gene. The chain's CDR3 is CASSPGDRDTQYF. The CDR3 DNA reads TGTGCCAGCAGCCCAGGGGATAGAGATACGCAGTATTTT.

This clonotype was detected many times. CDR3 sequence: CASSPGTGAPEAFF. In nucleotides, the CDR3 is TGTGCCAGCAGCCCCGGGACCGGGGCCCCTGAAGCTTTCTTT. The chain has TRBV7-9 and TRBJ1-1; TRBD1 might be the D (5 bases). The length of the CDR3 is 14 residues. The V gene's germline CDR1 is SEHNR and CDR2 FQNEAQ (reference sequence). V shed 5 bases and J shed 6 bases, with 16 bases lying between them.

Only a few counts were recorded for this clonotype. The rearrangement joins TRBV12-3 or TRBV12-4 to TRBJ2-3; D gene uncertain. V was shortened by 4 bases and J by 0 bases, with 14 bases between the two germline ends. There are 16 residues in the CDR3. The CDR3 bases are TGTGCCAGCAGTTCGTTACAGAGATTCAGCACAGATACGCAGTATTTT. Its protein is CASSSLQRFSTDTQYF.

The chain carries TRBV4-2 and TRBJ2-1; D assignment may be TRBD1 or TRBD2 (6 bases each). Germline CDR1 reads LGHNA; CDR2 reads YNFKEQ. V lost 1 base, J lost 3 bases, and 10 bases lay in between. This CDR3 is 15 amino acids long. CDR3 sequence: CASSQGGANYNEQFF. The CDR3 region has the DNA TGTGCCAGCAGCCAAGGGGGGGCTAACTACAATGAGCAGTTCTTC.

The chain has TRBV5-1 and TRBJ2-5, with D perhaps assigned TRBD1 or TRBD2 (6 bases each). Germline V gene data show CDR1 as SGHRS and CDR2 as YFSETQ. The CDR3 is 16 amino acids. V lost 0 bases and J 1 base, leaving 13 bases between the germline ends. CDR3 amino acids: CASSLARGAPQETQYF. The CDR3 DNA sequence: TGCGCCAGCAGCTTGGCAAGGGGGGCGCCCCAAGAGACCCAGTACTTC.

The rearrangement joins TRBV21-1 to TRBJ2-7; the listed D gene, TRBD1, was not tested against the DNA. TRBV21-1 is classified as a pseudogene. The CDR3 length is 16 residues. The CDR3 DNA reads as TGTGCCAGCAGCAAACCGGGACAGGGGCCTACCTACGAGCAGTACTTC. Amino acids: CASSKPGQGPTYEQYF.

In this sample, this clonotype turned up many times. The chain combines TRBV6-1 with TRBJ2-2, with 7 bases matching TRBD1. There are 14 residues in the CDR3. Germline V CDR1 and CDR2: MNHNS, SASEGT. V gave up 6 bases and J gave up 8 bases; unmatched junction bases: 9. This CDR3 reads CASSVGQTRGELFF. Written as DNA, the CDR3 is TGTGCCAGCAGCGTGGGACAGACTCGGGGGGAGCTGTTTTTT.

V and J are TRBV7-9 and TRBJ2-2, with TRBD2 identical over 11 bases. J was trimmed by 6 bases and V by 8 bases; bases with no gene match: 8. Germline-derived CDR1 and CDR2 are SEHNR and FQNEAQ (reference sequence). CDR3 length: 15 residues. CDR3 DNA: TGTGCCAGCGGGCCTCCGGGACTAGCGGCCGGGGAGCTGTTTTTT. This gives the protein CASGPPGLAAGELFF. Full variable domain (remainder filled in from reference TRBV7-9 and TRBJ2-2): DTGVSQNPRHKITKRGQNVTFRCDPISEHNRLYWYRQTLGQGPEFLTYFQNEAQLEKSRLLSDRFSAERPKGSFSTLEIQRTEQGDSAMYLCASGPPGLAAGELFFGEGSRLTVL.

This clonotype was picked up a small number of times. The V call is TRBV7-2, the J call TRBJ1-2; 10 nucleotides agree with TRBD1. The V gene's germline CDR1 is SGHTA and CDR2 FQGNSA. V shed 1 base and J 2 bases; nucleotides not matched to a gene: 1. CDR3 length: 15 residues. The CDR3 region is CASSLVGQGNYGYTF. Written as DNA, the CDR3 is TGTGCCAGCAGCTTAGTGGGACAGGGGAACTATGGCTACACCTTC.

This clonotype has only a few counts. The chain uses TRBV5-1 and TRBJ2-7, with D possibly called TRBD1 or TRBD2 (5 bases each). Germline V CDR1 and CDR2: SGHRS, YFSETQ. V was clipped by 1 base and J by 3 bases, with 11 bases between them. This CDR3 has 14 residues. The CDR3: CASSLTGPNYEQYF. The CDR3 DNA reads as TGCGCCAGCAGCTTGACGGGACCTAACTACGAGCAGTACTTC.

This clonotype was seen a few times. This chain connects TRBV20-1 to TRBJ1-2, with D unresolved. Trimming took 0 bases from V and 0 from J, leaving 5 bases between them. CDR3 length: 13 residues. Germline V CDR1 and CDR2: DFQATT, SNEGSKA (reference sequence). This chain's CDR3 is CSARDSPNYGYTF. The CDR3 nucleotides are TGCAGTGCTAGAGATAGCCCTAACTATGGCTACACCTTC.

This chain links TRBV7-8 with TRBJ1-5; D gene ambiguous. Germline CDR1 reads SGHVS; CDR2 reads FQNEAQ. The germline V and J ends were trimmed by 1 base and 5 bases, with 9 bases remaining between them. CDR3 length equals 14 residues. The CDR3: CASSLGPGDQPQHF. The DNA of the CDR3 is TGTGCCAGCAGCTTAGGGCCCGGAGATCAGCCCCAGCATTTT.

V usage is TRBV6-6 and J usage is TRBJ2-1; D is unresolved. The CDR3 totals 13 residues. Trimming cost V 6 bases and J 6 bases, with 12 bases left between them. Germline V gene data show CDR1 as MNHNY and CDR2 as SVGAGI (reference sequence). The CDR3 bases are TGTGCCAGCAGACTCGAGGTCCTCAATGAGCAGTTCTTC. Translating gives CASRLEVLNEQFF.

Only a few counts were recorded for this clonotype. This sequence joins TRBV6-5 and TRBJ2-1; no definite D call. V was trimmed by 0 bases and J by 6 bases, leaving 6 bases between them. CDR3 length: 13 residues. Germline V gives CDR1 MNHEY, CDR2 SVGAGI. CDR3 in amino acids: CASSYSRLNEQFF. In DNA, the CDR3 is TGTGCCAGCAGTTACTCGAGGCTCAATGAGCAGTTCTTC.

In its sample, this clonotype was seen a few times. The CDR3, as DNA: TGTGCCAGCAGTGGATCGGGACTAGGAGCAGATACGCAGTATTTT. As protein: CASSGSGLGADTQYF. The chain couples TRBV6-1 to TRBJ2-3; TRBD2 matches at 8 bases. The CDR3 consists of 15 residues. Germline loops: CDR1 MNHNS, CDR2 SASEGT. V was pared by 4 bases and J by 4 bases, with 7 bases of the junction left unmatched.

The chain carries TRBV4-2 and TRBJ2-1; weak D call: TRBD2 (5 bases). V was shortened by 1 base and J by 8 bases, with 12 bases between the two germline ends. The CDR3 has 14 amino acids. Germline V gene lookup returns CDR1 LGHNA and CDR2 YNFKEQ. As DNA, the CDR3 is TGTGCCAGCAGCCAAGTGGCTAGCAGCCATGAGCAGTTCTTC. Translation gives CASSQVASSHEQFF.

The chain uses TRBV5-1 and TRBJ2-7; a possible D gene is TRBD1 (7 bases). V was cut by 4 bases and J by 4 bases, with 24 bases left in between. Germline V CDR1 and CDR2: SGHRS, YFSETQ. This CDR3 is built from 17 residues. The CDR3 DNA reads as TGCGCCAGCAGCGTTTTGGAGTCCGGAGGGGGCCGGTACGAGCAGTACTTC. Amino acid sequence: CASSVLESGGGRYEQYF.

The chain couples TRBV6-2 or TRBV6-3 to TRBJ2-1, with TRBD2 matching 13 bases. V was pared by 7 bases and J by 0 bases, with 9 bases of the junction left unmatched. This CDR3 is built from 18 residues. CDR1 is MNHEY, CDR2 SVGEGT, per germline. This chain's CDR3 is CASTQGLAGSSSYNEQFF. CDR3 DNA sequence: TGTGCCAGCACCCAGGGACTAGCGGGATCCTCCTCCTACAATGAGCAGTTCTTC.

The V gene is TRBV7-2, the J gene TRBJ2-7; 11 nucleotides align to TRBD1. V was pared by 4 bases and J by 2 bases, with 4 bases of the junction left unmatched. The CDR3 length is 15 residues. Germline V gene lookup returns CDR1 SGHTA and CDR2 FQGNSA. Here the CDR3 DNA reads TGTGCCAGCAGCTCGGACAGGGGGCCTGCCTACGAGCAGTACTTC. Amino acids: CASSSDRGPAYEQYF.

This clonotype was counted between two and nine times. The chain combines TRBV18 with TRBJ1-2; 9 nucleotides agree with TRBD1. With V trimmed by 6 bases and J by 8 bases, 7 bases remained unmatched. The CDR3 has 13 residues. Germline lookup yields CDR1 KGHSH and CDR2 LQKENI. CDR3 amino acids: CASSPGQGRGYTF. CDR3 DNA: TGTGCCAGCTCGCCGGGACAGGGAAGAGGCTACACCTTC.

This clonotype appeared a few times. This chain uses TRBV20-1 with TRBJ2-2, with a weak D call TRBD1 (5 bases). The CDR3 sequence is 16 residues long. Germline V gene lookup returns CDR1 DFQATT and CDR2 SNEGSKA (reference sequence). V was shortened by 2 bases and J by 0 bases, with 13 bases between the two germline ends. CDR3 sequence: CSARTPQGSNTGELFF. The CDR3 DNA reads TGCAGTGCTAGAACCCCGCAGGGATCGAACACCGGGGAGCTGTTTTTT.

The chain employs TRBV10-3 and TRBJ2-1; D is unclear. This CDR3 comprises 13 residues. V was cut by 6 bases and J by 0 bases, with 6 bases left in between. From germline, CDR1 is ENHRY and CDR2 SYGVKD. CDR3 DNA sequence: TGTGCCATCAGGCGGAGCTCCTACAATGAGCAGTTCTTC. Translation gives CAIRRSSYNEQFF.

The chain carries TRBV7-2 and TRBJ2-1; the D is unclear. Germline V gene lookup returns CDR1 SGHTA and CDR2 FQGNSA. V was shortened by 5 bases and J by 7 bases, with 9 bases between the two germline ends. This CDR3 is built from 12 residues. This chain's CDR3 is CASSQTRNEQFF. The CDR3 bases are TGTGCCAGCAGCCAGACCAGGAATGAGCAGTTCTTC.

A few counts support this clonotype. The chain combines TRBV11-2 with TRBJ2-3; 8 bases line up with TRBD2. The length of the CDR3 is 17 residues. Losses at the gene ends were 1 base for V and 5 bases for J; bases not matched to a gene: 11. Germline values: CDR1 SGHAT, CDR2 FQNNGV. The CDR3, as DNA: TGTGCCAGCAGCTTAGCCCCCAGCGGGAGCGGATTAGATACGCAGTATTTT. Protein product: CASSLAPSGSGLDTQYF.